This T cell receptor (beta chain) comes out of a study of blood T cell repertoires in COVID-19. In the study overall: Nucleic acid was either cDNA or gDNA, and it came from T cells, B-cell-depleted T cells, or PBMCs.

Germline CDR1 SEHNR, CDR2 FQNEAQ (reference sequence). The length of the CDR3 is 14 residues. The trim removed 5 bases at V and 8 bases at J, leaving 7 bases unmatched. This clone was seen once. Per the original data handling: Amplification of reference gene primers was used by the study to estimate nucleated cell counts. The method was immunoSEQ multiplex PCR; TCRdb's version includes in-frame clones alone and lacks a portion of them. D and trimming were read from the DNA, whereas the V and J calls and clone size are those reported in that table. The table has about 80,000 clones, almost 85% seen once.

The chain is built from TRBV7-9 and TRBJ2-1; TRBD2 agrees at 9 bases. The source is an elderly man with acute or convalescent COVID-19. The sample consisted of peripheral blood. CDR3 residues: CASSPRTSVHEQFF. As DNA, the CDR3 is TGTGCCAGCAGCCCCAGGACTAGCGTGCATGAGCAGTTCTTC.